This T cell receptor (beta chain) was profiled in a study of blood T cell repertoires in COVID-19. Background on the study: Collection of acute and convalescent COVID-19 samples took place in the United States, Italy and Spain.

Participants were aged about 18 to 90 years, lived in some 23 US areas, and enrolled virtually. Self-reported history from a screening survey and questionnaire set each donor's cohort. Per the original methods: Amplifying reference gene primers gave estimates of nucleated cell counts. Generated by immunoSEQ multiplex PCR, the TCRdb table keeps only in-frame clones and is missing some. V and J calls and clone size follow that table, whereas D and trimming were derived from the DNA. The data hold hundreds of thousands of clones, with approximately 90% observed a single time. Trimming took 0 bases from V and 7 from J, leaving 4 bases between them. The CDR3 is 12 residues long. Germline V gives CDR1 LGHNA, CDR2 YSLEER.

The chain couples TRBV4-3 to TRBJ2-1; unclear D gene. Sequencing was done on a sample of PBMCs or T cells enriched from blood (not recorded which). The receptor was isolated from a man between 18 and 29 years old who had recovered from COVID-19. CDR3 DNA: TGCGCCAGCAGCCAAGATACTAATGAGCAGTTCTTC. This encodes CASSQDTNEQFF.